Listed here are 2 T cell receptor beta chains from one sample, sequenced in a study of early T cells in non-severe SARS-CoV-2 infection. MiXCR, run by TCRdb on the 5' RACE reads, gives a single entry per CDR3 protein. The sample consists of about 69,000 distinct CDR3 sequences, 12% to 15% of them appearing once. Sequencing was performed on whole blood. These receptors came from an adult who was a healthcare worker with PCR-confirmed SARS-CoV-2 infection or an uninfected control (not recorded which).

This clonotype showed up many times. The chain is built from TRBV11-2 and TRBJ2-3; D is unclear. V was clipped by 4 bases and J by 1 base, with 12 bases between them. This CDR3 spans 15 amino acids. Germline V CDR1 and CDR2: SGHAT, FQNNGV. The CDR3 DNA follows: TGTGCCAGCAGCTCCATGGACCGGGGCACAGATACGCAGTATTTT. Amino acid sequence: CASSSMDRGTDTQYF.

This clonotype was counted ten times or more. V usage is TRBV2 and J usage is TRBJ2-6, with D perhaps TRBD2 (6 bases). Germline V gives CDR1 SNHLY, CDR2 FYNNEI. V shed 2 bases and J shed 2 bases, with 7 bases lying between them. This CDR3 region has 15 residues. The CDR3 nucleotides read TGTGCCAGCAGTGAATCGGGAGCTGGGGCCAACGTCCTGACTTTC. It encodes CASSESGAGANVLTF.